These 9 T cell receptor beta chains came from one sample sequenced in a study of T cells after yellow fever vaccination. TCRdb analysed the 5' RACE reads with MiXCR anew, one entry per CDR3 protein. The repertoire holds about 340,000 distinct CDR3 sequences, with around an eighth as singletons. This material consisted of CD4+ T cells sorted from PBMCs, taken 15 days after the yellow fever booster vaccination. These receptors came from a man aged 18 to 29 who received the YFV17D yellow fever vaccine.

This clonotype turned up a few times. V gene TRBV7-2 combines with J gene TRBJ2-7; TRBD1 agrees at 10 bases. V shed 5 bases and J 6 bases; nucleotides not matched to a gene: 7. Germline V gene data show CDR1 as SGHTA and CDR2 as FQGNSA. The length of the CDR3 is 14 residues. The chain's CDR3 is CASSLRDRGIEQYF. CDR3 coding DNA: TGTGCCAGCAGCCTCCGGGACAGGGGTATCGAGCAGTACTTC. The entire variable domain, with the rest obtained from reference TRBV7-2 and TRBJ2-7, is as follows: GAGVSQSPSNKVTEKGKDVELRCDPISGHTALYWYRQSLGQGLEFLIYFQGNSAPDKSGLPSDRFSAERTGGSVSTLTIQRTQQEDSAVYLCASSLRDRGIEQYFGPGTRLTVT.

This clonotype has only a few counts. The chain carries TRBV4-1 and TRBJ2-3; TRBD2 matches at 12 bases. The junction had 7 bases not matched to a gene; V was cut back by 0 bases and J by 3 bases. This CDR3 is 18 amino acids long. Germline CDR1 reads MGHRA; CDR2 reads YSYEKL. Here the CDR3 reads CASSQETSGGIKTDTQYF. CDR3 nucleotides: TGCGCCAGCAGCCAAGAAACTAGCGGGGGGATAAAGACAGATACGCAGTATTTT.

The chain is built from TRBV24-1 and TRBJ1-2, with 11 bases identical to TRBD1. Germline CDR1 is KGHDR and CDR2 is SFDVKD. The ends lost 5 bases at V and 5 bases at J; junction bases unmatched: 0. The CDR3 is 13 residues long. CDR3 DNA: TGTGCCACCAGTGGGGACAGGGGGTATGGCTACACCTTC. Its translation: CATSGDRGYGYTF.

This clonotype has a handful of counts. J is TRBJ2-5 and V is TRBV5-4, with D tentatively TRBD1 or TRBD2 (5 bases each). CDR1 SGHNT and CDR2 YYREEE come from the germline V gene (reference sequence). The length of the CDR3 is 14 residues. Trimming removed 4 bases at V and 1 base at J, with 11 bases between. This CDR3 is CASSKTGTQETQYF. The CDR3 DNA reads TGTGCCAGCAGCAAGACGGGGACCCAAGAGACCCAGTACTTC.

This clonotype was detected a few times. The chain carries TRBV20-1 and TRBJ1-4, with D unclear. Between the trimmed V and J ends, which lost 2 bases and 5 bases, there was a span of 9 bases. The CDR3 contains 13 residues. Germline V gene lookup returns CDR1 DFQATT and CDR2 SNEGSKA (reference sequence). In DNA form, the CDR3 reads TGCAGTGCTAGAAAGCATATGAATGAAAAACTGTTTTTT. It translates to CSARKHMNEKLFF.

V is TRBV13 and J is TRBJ2-5; D is unresolved. The CDR3 contains 13 residues. V lost 1 base and J 3 bases, leaving 6 bases between the germline ends. Germline CDR1 PRHDT, CDR2 FYEKMQ (reference sequence). In DNA, the CDR3 is TGTGCCAGCAGCTTAGATTGGGAAGAGACCCAGTACTTC. Protein sequence: CASSLDWEETQYF.

This clonotype was seen a handful of times. The junction and the germline gene differ at one end; a read error may be behind it. The rearrangement uses TRBV12-3 or TRBV12-4 and TRBJ2-3; D possibly matches TRBD1 or TRBD2 (5 bases each). The CDR3 is 15 amino acids. In nucleotides, the CDR3 is TGTGCCAGCAATTTAGTGGGGGTGTCCGTGGATACGCAGTATTTT. Protein product: CASNLVGVSVDTQYF.

The chain couples TRBV12-3 or TRBV12-4 to TRBJ2-1, with 14 positions matching TRBD2. The length of the CDR3 is 16 residues. Germline trimming cut 8 bases from V and 8 bases from J; bases unmatched to any gene: 11. The CDR3 DNA reads TGTGCCAGCGATCGCGGACTAGCGGGGGGCCTAGATGAGCAGTTCTTC. Encoded protein: CASDRGLAGGLDEQFF.

CDR3 DNA sequence: TGCGCCAGCAGCCAAGAAGGCCGGCTCAATCAGCCCCAGCATTTT. Protein product: CASSQEGRLNQPQHF. The chain carries TRBV4-3 and TRBJ1-5; no firm D call. The CDR3 is 15 amino acids. V lost 0 bases to trimming and J lost 3 bases, with 9 bases between them. CDR1 and CDR2 (germline): LGHNA, YSLEER.